The 32 T cell receptor beta chains below were found in one sample sequenced in a study of T cell repertoires in cytomegalovirus infection. No antigen has been assigned to these receptors. TCRdb re-analysed the reads in MiXCR, keeping a single row per CDR3 protein. The table lists some 920,000 distinct CDR3 sequences, 30% to 40% of them singletons. Sequencing used cultured CD8+ T cells from PBMCs, obtained from culture after CMV antigen stimulation. These receptors were collected from a human donor in good health (CMV status not recorded). Some clones in this sample may be carry-over from other donors' samples.

This clonotype was counted only a few times. The CDR3 protein is CASSYSATNEKLFF. CDR3 nucleotides: TGTGCCAGCAGTTACAGCGCAACTAATGAAAAACTGTTTTTT. This sequence joins TRBV6-6 and TRBJ1-4, with D hard to call. Trimming took off 2 bases at V and 0 bases at J, with 4 bases between the two ends. Germline values: CDR1 MNHNY, CDR2 SVGAGI (reference sequence). The CDR3 extends over 14 amino acids.

The chain employs TRBV9 and TRBJ1-2; D uncertain. CDR3 length: 14 residues. Germline V gives CDR1 SGDLS, CDR2 YYNGEE. Trimming pared 4 bases from V and 0 bases from J, leaving 10 bases between. CDR3 residues: CASSPGRPNYGYTF. CDR3 nucleotide sequence: TGTGCCAGCAGCCCTGGACGGCCTAACTATGGCTACACCTTC.

This clonotype was seen more than once but under ten times. J is TRBJ1-2 and V is TRBV6-2 or TRBV6-3; TRBD1 might be the D (6 bases). In germline, CDR1 is MNHEY, CDR2 SVGEGT. The CDR3 runs to 13 residues. The V end was cut by 4 bases, the J end by 5 bases, with 11 bases between. CDR3 protein: CASSFEGEYGYTF. CDR3 DNA sequence: TGTGCCAGCAGTTTCGAGGGGGAATATGGCTACACCTTC.

There are many counts of this clonotype. The chain links TRBV7-9 to TRBJ2-7; the D is unclear. Germline V lookup: CDR1 SEHNR, CDR2 FQNEAQ (reference sequence). V gave up 3 bases and J gave up 2 bases, with 8 bases separating them. The CDR3 runs 13 residues. The CDR3 DNA sequence: TGTGCCAGCAGCTTCCCGGATACCTACGAGCAGTACTTC. It is translated as CASSFPDTYEQYF.

The chain links TRBV4-3 to TRBJ2-1; 7 nucleotides agree with TRBD1. J gave up 10 bases and V 1 base, and 10 bases lay outside the gene matches. Germline V lookup: CDR1 LGHNA, CDR2 YSLEER. There are 15 residues in the CDR3. Here the CDR3 DNA reads TGCGCCAGCAGCCAAGTTTCCGAGGGGGCGTTGGAGCAGTTCTTC. It is translated as CASSQVSEGALEQFF.

The chain recombines TRBV2 with TRBJ1-2, with a possible D match to TRBD1 (6 bases). Germline loops: CDR1 SNHLY, CDR2 FYNNEI. The CDR3 spans 15 residues. V lost 7 bases, J lost 0 bases, and 15 bases lay in between. The CDR3 nucleotides are TGTGCCAGCATTGGACAGCGAGCGGCTAACTATGGCTACACCTTC. It is translated as CASIGQRAANYGYTF.

The chain has TRBV4-1 and TRBJ2-7; tentatively, D is TRBD1 (5 bases). From germline, CDR1 is MGHRA and CDR2 YSYEKL. The CDR3 loop spans 14 amino acids. Trimming removed 1 base at V and 0 bases at J, with 7 bases between. The CDR3 DNA reads TGCGCCAGCAGCCAAGCCGACAGCTCCTACGAGCAGTACTTC. It is translated as CASSQADSSYEQYF.

The chain joins TRBV12-3 or TRBV12-4 to TRBJ2-2; the D is unclear. Trimming stripped 5 bases from V and 0 bases from J, with 10 bases between. This CDR3 has 15 residues. The CDR3 region is CASSPREPNTGELFF. CDR3 bases: TGTGCCAGCAGTCCGCGTGAACCGAACACCGGGGAGCTGTTTTTT.

To note about this clonotype: Relative to the germline gene, one junction end is altered; a read error may explain this. CDR3 bases: TGTGCCACCAGCAGAGGGACAGGGCAACACCTCACAGATGCGCAGTATTTT. This gives the protein CATSRGTGQHLTDAQYF. The chain employs TRBV15 and TRBJ2-3; 8 bases are shared with TRBD1. Germline values: CDR1 LNHNV, CDR2 YYDKDF (reference sequence). This CDR3 comprises 17 residues.

This clonotype was picked up a small number of times. This chain connects TRBV4-1 to TRBJ2-7, with TRBD1 identical over 8 bases. Germline V gene sequence: CDR1 MGHRA, CDR2 YSYEKL. CDR3 length: 17 residues. With 0 bases clipped from V and 3 bases from J, the junction kept 10 bases outside the gene matches. The CDR3 loop is CASSQDSAGTGIYEQYF. DNA of the CDR3: TGCGCCAGCAGCCAAGATAGCGCCGGGACAGGTATCTACGAGCAGTACTTC.

This clonotype was observed many times. The chain employs TRBV11-3 and TRBJ2-1; 8 bases fit TRBD2. Germline loops: CDR1 SGHNT, CDR2 YENEEA. The CDR3 totals 16 residues. J lost 7 bases, V lost 1 base, and 9 bases had no gene match. The DNA for the CDR3 is TGTGCCAGCAGCTTAGTTGGCGGGGGGCCTGTAAATGAGCAGTTCTTC. Its protein product is CASSLVGGGPVNEQFF. Looking up the rest from reference TRBV11-3 and TRBJ2-1 gives the full variable domain: EAGVVQSPRYKIIEKKQPVAFWCNPISGHNTLYWYLQNLGQGPELLIRYENEEAVDDSQLPKDRFSAERLKGVDSTLKIQPAELGDSAVYLCASSLVGGGPVNEQFFGPGTRLTVL.

This clonotype was seen repeatedly, ten times or more. The rearrangement links TRBV6-2 or TRBV6-3 to TRBJ1-5, with 9 bases lining up with TRBD1. The CDR3 contains 12 residues. Germline assignment: CDR1 MNHEY and CDR2 SVGEGT. V lost 9 bases, J lost 7 bases, and 4 bases stayed unmatched. DNA of the CDR3: TGTGCCAGTTCCACAGGGGGCCAGCCCCAGCATTTT. It encodes CASSTGGQPQHF.

This clonotype appeared a few times. V gene TRBV6-1 combines with J gene TRBJ2-5; either TRBD1 or TRBD2 may supply D (5 bases each). The ends were cut back, 7 bases at V and 7 bases at J, with 13 bases in the middle. The germline V gene encodes CDR1 MNHNS and CDR2 SASEGT. This CDR3 comprises 12 residues. For the CDR3, the DNA is TGTGCCAGCAAGGGTGAGGGACCGACCCAGTACTTC. Protein product: CASKGEGPTQYF.

V gene TRBV6-8 combines with J gene TRBJ1-2; D is perhaps TRBD1 (6 bases). There are 14 residues in the CDR3. The V gene's germline CDR1 is MNHGY and CDR2 SAAAGT. Trimming left V 7 bases short and J 8 bases short, with 20 bases between. The CDR3 region has the DNA TGTGCCAGCAACAAAGGGTCGCCAGGGGACGGCTACACCTTC. It codes for CASNKGSPGDGYTF.

The V gene is TRBV7-6, the J gene TRBJ2-3, with D possibly TRBD1 on 5 matching bases. The CDR3 sequence is 11 residues long. The ends were cut back, 5 bases at V and 7 bases at J, with 7 bases in the middle. Germline V gives CDR1 SGHVS, CDR2 FNYEAQ. The CDR3 DNA reads as TGTGCCAGCAGCCAGGGTCATACGCAGTATTTT. It codes for CASSQGHTQYF.

This clonotype was seen a few times. The chain recombines TRBV7-9 with TRBJ1-2, with no clear D. CDR3 length: 12 residues. Trimming took off 5 bases at V and 7 bases at J, with 11 bases between the two ends. From germline, CDR1 is SEHNR and CDR2 FQNEAQ (reference sequence). Here the CDR3 DNA reads TGTGCCAGCAGCCAAAAGGGTTCTGGCTACACCTTC. It is translated as CASSQKGSGYTF.

The chain recombines TRBV13 with TRBJ2-1, with 7 bases identical to TRBD2. Trimming removed 5 bases from V and 3 bases from J; junction bases left unmatched: 7. The CDR3 totals 15 residues. Germline values: CDR1 PRHDT, CDR2 FYEKMQ (reference sequence). Here the CDR3 DNA reads TGTGCCAGCAGCCCTCGGGGGGTTGGCTACAATGAGCAGTTCTTC. Amino acid sequence: CASSPRGVGYNEQFF.

This clonotype was counted a single time. The chain uses TRBV10-3 and TRBJ1-2, with D uncertain. The germline V gene encodes CDR1 ENHRY and CDR2 SYGVKD. CDR3 length: 11 amino acids. V lost 3 bases, J lost 6 bases, and 5 bases lay in between. CDR3 in amino acids: CAISEGNGYTF. As DNA, the CDR3 is TGTGCCATCAGTGAAGGGAATGGCTACACCTTC.

This clonotype was detected once. V gene TRBV4-1 combines with J gene TRBJ2-1; TRBD1 agrees at 8 bases. The germline CDR1 and CDR2 sequences are MGHRA and YSYEKL. The length of the CDR3 is 15 residues. Germline trimming cut 0 bases from V and 8 bases from J; bases unmatched to any gene: 6. The CDR3 spells CASSQEGQGSDEQFF. The CDR3 bases are TGCGCCAGCAGCCAAGAAGGACAGGGAAGCGATGAGCAGTTCTTC.

This clonotype was detected only a few times. The junction does not match germline at one end; this may be a read error. This chain uses TRBV7-3 with TRBJ1-1; weak D call: TRBD1 (5 bases). This CDR3 is 11 amino acids long. Germline loops: CDR1 SGHTA, CDR2 FQGTGA. The CDR3 DNA sequence: TGTGCCAGCAGCGACCGGACGGGAGGGACCTTT. Its protein product is CASSDRTGGTF.

This clonotype was observed a handful of times. CDR3 in amino acids: CASRGAGEQYV. The CDR3 DNA is TGTGCCTCCCGGGGGGCGGGCGAGCAGTACGTC. The chain is built from TRBV6-2 or TRBV6-3 and TRBJ2-7; a weak D match, TRBD2 (7 bases). Germline V gives CDR1 MNHEY, CDR2 SVGEGT. CDR3 size: 11 residues. Trimming cost V 11 bases and J 6 bases, with 14 bases left between them.

The chain couples TRBV20-1 to TRBJ1-6; 11 bases line up with TRBD1. The germline gives CDR1 DFQATT, CDR2 SNEGSKA (reference sequence). CDR3 length equals 17 residues. J gave up 7 bases and V 3 bases, and 11 bases lay outside the gene matches. CDR3 bases: TGCAGTGCTAGGAGGCCCCAGGACAGGGGGCTGAATTCACCCCTCCACTTT. This gives the protein CSARRPQDRGLNSPLHF.

The CDR3 here is CASTPASGGAWTGELFF. The CDR3 region has the DNA TGTGCCAGCACCCCAGCTAGCGGGGGGGCCTGGACCGGGGAGCTGTTTTTT. This sequence joins TRBV12-3 or TRBV12-4 and TRBJ2-2, with 12 bases lining up with TRBD2. The CDR3 contains 17 residues. With V trimmed by 7 bases and J by 5 bases, 11 bases remained unmatched.

In its sample, this clonotype was seen a few times. The chain employs TRBV7-6 and TRBJ1-2, with a weak D call TRBD1 (6 bases). V shed 5 bases and J shed 8 bases, with 12 bases lying between them. The CDR3 extends over 12 amino acids. Looked up from germline, CDR1 is SGHVS and CDR2 is FNYEAQ. CDR3 loop: CASSQNRAGYTF. CDR3 nucleotides: TGTGCCAGCAGCCAAAACAGGGCGGGCTACACCTTC.

The chain joins TRBV7-9 to TRBJ1-5; D ambiguous. In germline, CDR1 is SEHNR, CDR2 FQNEAQ (reference sequence). Trimming left V 3 bases short and J 4 bases short, with 7 bases between. The CDR3 length is 13 residues. DNA for the CDR3: TGTGCCAGCAGCTTTAGAGAGAATCAGCCCCAGCATTTT. Its translation is CASSFRENQPQHF.

The J gene is TRBJ2-7, the V gene TRBV5-5; a weak D match, TRBD1 (5 bases). The CDR3 contains 14 residues. Germline assignment: CDR1 SGHKS and CDR2 YYEKEE (reference sequence). Trimming stripped 0 bases from V and 3 bases from J, with 10 bases between. The CDR3, as DNA: TGTGCCAGCAGCTTGGAACACACAGGCTACGAGCAGTACTTC. Amino acid sequence: CASSLEHTGYEQYF.

This clonotype was picked up a small number of times. The chain has TRBV25-1 and TRBJ2-2; possible D gene TRBD1, 5 bases. Germline V CDR1 and CDR2: MGHDK, SYGVNS. V lost 1 base and J 1 base, leaving 13 bases between the germline ends. The CDR3 sequence is 17 residues long. CDR3 amino acids: CASSESWRQRNTGELFF. The CDR3 DNA is TGTGCCAGCAGTGAATCTTGGAGACAGAGGAACACCGGGGAGCTGTTTTTT.

The chain employs TRBV6-1 and TRBJ2-2, with D possibly TRBD1 on 6 matching bases. CDR1 is MNHNS, CDR2 SASEGT, per germline. Trimming pared 5 bases from V and 7 bases from J, leaving 14 bases between. There are 14 residues in the CDR3. For the CDR3, the DNA is TGTGCCAGCAGTCACGCGCCAGGGGTCGGGGAGCTGTTTTTT. Translated, it gives CASSHAPGVGELFF.

The chain joins TRBV5-6 to TRBJ2-7; D is perhaps TRBD1 or TRBD2 (5 bases each). V shed 3 bases and J shed 4 bases, with 11 bases lying between them. The CDR3 spans 13 residues. CDR1 and CDR2 from the germline V gene are SGHDT and YYEEEE. Written as DNA, the CDR3 is TGTGCCAGCAGCTCAATGGGACCGTACGAGCAGTACGTC. Its protein product is CASSSMGPYEQYV.

This clonotype was detected only a few times. The rearrangement uses TRBV27 and TRBJ1-1, with unresolved D. The CDR3 runs to 17 residues. V lost 2 bases and J 0 bases, leaving 16 bases between the germline ends. Per germline, CDR1 MNHEY and CDR2 SMNVEV (reference sequence). CDR3 amino acids: CASSLMGGLIMNTEAFF. As DNA, the CDR3 is TGTGCCAGCAGTTTAATGGGCGGATTGATCATGAACACTGAAGCTTTCTTT.

V and J are TRBV5-1 and TRBJ2-5; possibly TRBD2 for D (7 bases). Germline V gives CDR1 SGHRS, CDR2 YFSETQ. The CDR3 loop spans 15 amino acids. Trimming stripped 0 bases from V and 5 bases from J, with 14 bases between. The CDR3 spells CASSLEEEGGETQYF. DNA of the CDR3: TGCGCCAGCAGCTTGGAAGAAGAGGGGGGGGAGACCCAGTACTTC.

This chain joins TRBV6-5 and TRBJ2-7; TRBD2 agrees at 11 bases. Trimming at V came to 6 bases and at J to 3 bases, leaving 7 bases not matched to a gene. The CDR3 totals 15 residues. Germline V gives CDR1 MNHEY, CDR2 SVGAGI. CDR3 coding DNA: TGTGCCAGCAGATTTAGCGGGGGGGTAAACTACGAGCAGTACTTC. Encoded protein: CASRFSGGVNYEQYF.